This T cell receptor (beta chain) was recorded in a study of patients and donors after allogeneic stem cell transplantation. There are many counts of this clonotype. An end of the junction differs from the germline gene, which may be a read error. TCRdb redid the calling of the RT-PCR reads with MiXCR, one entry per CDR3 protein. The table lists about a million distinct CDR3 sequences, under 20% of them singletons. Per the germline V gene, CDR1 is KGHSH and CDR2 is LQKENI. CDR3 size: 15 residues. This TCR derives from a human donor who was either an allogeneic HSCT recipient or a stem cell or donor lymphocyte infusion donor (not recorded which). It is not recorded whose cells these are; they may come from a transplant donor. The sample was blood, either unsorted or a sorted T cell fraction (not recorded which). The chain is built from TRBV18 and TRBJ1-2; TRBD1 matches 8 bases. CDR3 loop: CASSPQKDRGDGYTF. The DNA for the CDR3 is TGTGCCAGCTCACCACAAAAAGACAGGGGAGATGGTTACACCTTC.